The 19 T cell receptor beta chains given below trace back to one sample, sequenced in a study of blood T cell repertoires in COVID-19. This table comes from immunoSEQ multiplex PCR, and its TCRdb copy is limited to in-frame clones, with some not included. Here the sample spans 250,000 to 350,000 clones, about nine tenths being singletons. The sample consisted of peripheral blood. These receptors were collected from a middle-aged woman who had recovered from COVID-19.

This chain links TRBV3-1 (or the pseudogene TRBV3-2) with TRBJ1-1; 7 nucleotides line up with TRBD1. The CDR3 covers 15 residues. V lost 2 bases to trimming and J lost 0 bases; unmatched junction nucleotides: 3. The germline CDR1 and CDR2 sequences are LGHDT and YNNKEL (reference sequence). The CDR3 spells CASSQNRGLNTEAFF. DNA for the CDR3: TGTGCCAGCAGCCAAAACAGGGGACTGAACACTGAAGCTTTCTTT.

The chain carries TRBV19 and TRBJ2-7; D perhaps matches TRBD2 (7 bases). Trimming took 10 bases from V and 2 from J, leaving 15 bases between them. Germline V gene data show CDR1 as LNHDA and CDR2 as SQIVND (reference sequence). The CDR3 length is 13 residues. CDR3 residues: CATRGGSPYEQYF. Here the CDR3 DNA reads TGTGCCACAAGGGGGGGCAGCCCCTACGAGCAGTACTTC.

V usage is TRBV5-4 and J usage is TRBJ2-7, with 9 bases fitting TRBD2. V was clipped by 0 bases and J by 6 bases; unmatched bases: 7. This CDR3 is 15 amino acids long. Germline CDR1 SGHNT, CDR2 YYREEE (reference sequence). CDR3 protein: CASSLDLAGHGEQYF. The CDR3 DNA reads TGTGCCAGCAGCTTGGACCTAGCGGGGCACGGCGAGCAGTACTTC.

This clone showed up just once. The gene calls are TRBV16 and TRBJ2-5; D is uncertain. V lost 0 bases and J lost 3, with 11 bases in between. Germline-derived CDR1 and CDR2 are KGHSY and FQNENV. CDR3 length equals 15 residues. DNA of the CDR3: TGTGCCAGCAGCCAATCGGCGCTAGGCGAAGAGACCCAGTACTTC. The encoded protein is CASSQSALGEETQYF.

The chain couples TRBV29-1 to TRBJ2-6, with a possible D match to TRBD1 (5 bases). The germline V and J ends were trimmed by 6 bases and 4 bases, with 16 bases remaining between them. The CDR3 loop spans 15 amino acids. The germline gives CDR1 SQVTM, CDR2 ANQGSEA. The CDR3 bases are TGCAGCGTCCCCTCTGACAGTGCAGGGGCCAACGTCCTGACTTTC. This encodes CSVPSDSAGANVLTF.

The chain combines TRBV5-4 with TRBJ2-1, with D perhaps matching TRBD2 (5 bases). The CDR3 has 13 amino acids. Germline CDR1 reads SGHNT; CDR2 reads YYREEE (reference sequence). With 0 bases removed from V and 7 bases from J, the gap between germline ends came to 8 bases. The CDR3 here is CASSLVGGNEQFF. The CDR3 DNA follows: TGTGCCAGCAGCTTGGTCGGCGGGAATGAGCAGTTCTTC.

This clone has a single count. This CDR3 reads CASSPGQGYQPQHF. CDR3 coding DNA: TGCGCCAGCAGCCCGGGACAGGGGTATCAGCCCCAGCATTTT. The rearrangement uses TRBV5-1 and TRBJ1-5, with 10 bases aligning to TRBD1. Per the germline V gene, CDR1 is SGHRS and CDR2 is YFSETQ. V was pared by 4 bases and J by 5 bases, with 3 bases of the junction left unmatched. This CDR3 region has 14 residues.

The rearrangement uses TRBV5-1 and TRBJ2-7; TRBD1 aligns across 9 bases. Germline assignment: CDR1 SGHRS and CDR2 YFSETQ. This CDR3 spans 13 amino acids. The J segment lost 3 bases and the V segment lost 7 bases, leaving 5 bases of the junction unmatched. The CDR3 protein is CASARTGVYEQYF. CDR3 nucleotide sequence: TGCGCCAGCGCTCGGACAGGGGTCTACGAGCAGTACTTC.

The rearrangement links TRBV11-3 to TRBJ1-2; TRBD1 matches 7 bases. This CDR3 region has 15 residues. The trim removed 0 bases at V and 4 bases at J, leaving 5 bases unmatched. Looked up from germline, CDR1 is SGHNT and CDR2 is YENEEA. CDR3 sequence reads: CASSLDGDSSYGYTF. In DNA form, the CDR3 reads TGTGCCAGCAGCTTAGATGGGGACAGCAGCTATGGCTACACCTTC.

The gene calls are TRBV7-2 and TRBJ2-5, with TRBD2 matching 7 bases. V shed 1 base, J shed 5 bases, and the junction held 13 bases outside the gene matches. Germline CDR1 reads SGHTA; CDR2 reads FQGNSA. The CDR3 loop spans 17 amino acids. The CDR3, as DNA: TGTGCCAGCAGCTTAGTAAGGTGGCGGGGGATGGTTGAGACCCAGTACTTC. Translation gives CASSLVRWRGMVETQYF.

V and J are TRBV11-3 and TRBJ2-3; 7 bases line up with TRBD1. The trim removed 3 bases at V and 2 bases at J, leaving 20 bases unmatched. The CDR3 covers 20 residues. CDR1 is SGHNT and CDR2 is YENEEA in the germline V gene. CDR3 residues: CASSFPEWDSLKGITDTQYF. CDR3 nucleotides: TGTGCCAGCAGCTTCCCCGAATGGGACAGCCTCAAGGGGATCACAGATACGCAGTATTTT.

This chain joins TRBV27 and TRBJ1-4; D might be TRBD1 (6 bases). From germline, CDR1 is MNHEY and CDR2 SMNVEV (reference sequence). The CDR3 extends over 15 amino acids. Trimming removed 4 bases at V and 4 bases at J, with 13 bases between. CDR3: CASSSYQGNNEKLFF. As DNA, the CDR3 is TGTGCCAGCAGTTCATATCAGGGGAATAATGAAAAACTGTTTTTT.

The chain is built from TRBV11-2 and TRBJ1-1; a weak D match, TRBD1 (6 bases). This CDR3 spans 13 amino acids. V shed 5 bases and J shed 1 base, with 8 bases lying between them. Germline CDR1 SGHAT, CDR2 FQNNGV. Here the CDR3 DNA reads TGTGCCAGCAGCGGGGGACAGAACACTGAAGCTTTCTTT. Translated, it gives CASSGGQNTEAFF.

The chain links TRBV7-2 to TRBJ2-7, with TRBD1 matching over 7 bases. The CDR3 extends over 15 amino acids. V lost 2 bases and J lost 0; bases outside the gene matches: 4. Germline CDR1 SGHTA, CDR2 FQGNSA. This CDR3 reads CASSLTSGGSYEQYF. Written as DNA, the CDR3 is TGTGCCAGCAGCTTAACCTCAGGGGGCTCCTACGAGCAGTACTTC.

The V and J genes are TRBV6-5 and TRBJ1-2; possible D gene TRBD1, 6 bases. The CDR3 runs 13 residues. The V end lost 5 bases, the J end lost 8 bases, and 15 bases lay between the germline ends. The germline gives CDR1 MNHEY, CDR2 SVGAGI. CDR3 DNA sequence: TGTGCCAGCAGTCCGGACAGTCCCTGGGGCTACACCTTC. It codes for CASSPDSPWGYTF.

The gene calls are TRBV28 and TRBJ1-2; TRBD1 matches 7 bases. The CDR3 loop spans 15 amino acids. V trimming: 6 bases; J trimming: 6 bases; junction bases outside the gene matches: 13. The V gene's germline CDR1 is MDHEN and CDR2 SYDVKM. The DNA of the CDR3 is TGTGCCAGCAGCCTTACACACACAGGGGAGAATGGCTACACCTTC. Translated: CASSLTHTGENGYTF.

This clone appeared a single time. The rearrangement links TRBV29-1 to TRBJ1-1; 8 nucleotides agree with TRBD1. With 6 bases clipped from V and 4 bases from J, the junction kept 4 bases outside the gene matches. This CDR3 is built from 12 residues. CDR1 SQVTM and CDR2 ANQGSEA come from the germline V gene. The DNA of the CDR3 is TGCAGCGTGGACAGGGCAAGCACTGAAGCTTTCTTT. Translating gives CSVDRASTEAFF.

The chain combines TRBV28 with TRBJ2-3, with 9 bases fitting TRBD2. CDR3 size: 17 residues. V shed 2 bases, J shed 11 bases, and the junction held 17 bases outside the gene matches. Germline V gives CDR1 MDHEN, CDR2 SYDVKM. The CDR3 here is CASSLRFRGLAGLEQYF. The CDR3 region has the DNA TGTGCCAGCAGTTTAAGGTTCCGCGGCCTAGCGGGATTGGAGCAGTATTTT.

This clone was observed a handful of times. The genes are TRBV5-1 and TRBJ2-7; D may be TRBD2 (6 bases). The CDR3 runs to 15 residues. V gave up 3 bases and J gave up 1 base, with 14 bases separating them. CDR1 is SGHRS, CDR2 YFSETQ, per germline. The CDR3 sequence: CASSSQAGRSYEQYF. The CDR3 bases are TGCGCCAGCAGCTCCCAAGCGGGCCGTTCCTACGAGCAGTACTTC.